A selection of T cell receptor beta chains follows, all from one sample in a study of blood T cell repertoires in COVID-19. Sequencing was performed with immunoSEQ multiplex PCR; in TCRdb, only in-frame clones are kept and a portion is missing. This sample has roughly 300,000 clones, with roughly 91% found just once. The sample comprised peripheral blood. The receptors were gathered from a woman aged 25 to 39 with COVID-19, enrolled during active disease. The conserved cysteine and the conserved F or W are not part of the CDR3 here. Size values are once, few and many counts, or a class for expanded clones, and some rows have none.

clone size,V gene,CDR3 protein
NA,TRBV28,ASSFNPGQGALPNEKLF
NA,TRBV6-5,ASSYSRTGDTYEQY
NA,TRBV2,ASRGSMNTEAF
NA,TRBV4-1,ASSQAGTGVELIYGYT
NA,TRBV10-2,ASSEVQGANEKLF
NA,TRBV4-2,ASSPSWTGSNTEAF
NA,TRBV28,ASTGQMPVEACT
NA,TRBV28,ASSSGQVGGYT
few,TRBV7-8,ASSPWGGNTGELF
NA,TRBV7-6,ASSLSLPGGSGNTIY
NA,TRBV10-1,ASSRTGGYGYT
NA,TRBV12-3/TRBV12-4,ASSTYDTQY
NA,TRBV18,ASSPRDTPNTEAF
NA,TRBV24-1,ATSAPRTDNNEQF
NA,TRBV5-6,ASSLVGLAGVTQY
NA,TRBV25-1,ASRTDNQPQH
once,TRBV15,ATSRDTETQY
NA,TRBV6-4,ASSDEGFGELF
NA,TRBV24-1,ATSETPSKNTGELF
NA,TRBV13,ASSLEGANFYGYT
NA,TRBV7-2,ASSLAADYGYT
NA,TRBV15,ATSRGWSAQGTTNEKLF
once,TRBV18,ASSLRDRGVDIQY
NA,TRBV7-6,ASSLSHDSGGKLF
NA,TRBV3-1/TRBV3-2,ASAGDTRQHGYT
NA,TRBV11-2,ASSLTGQNEKLF
NA,TRBV2,ASSERAANEKLF
NA,TRBV3-1/TRBV3-2,ASSLRLQGGTGELF
few,TRBV6-5,AAGSGNTIY
NA,TRBV7-9,ASSYNGDSPLH
NA,TRBV11-2,ASSLGQGSFQPQH
NA,TRBV28,ASSRLAGGRGQPQH
NA,TRBV29-1,SVERGSTDTQY
NA,TRBV3-1/TRBV3-2,ASSQAHEKLF
NA,TRBV6-2/TRBV6-3,ASSYIRTPYEQY